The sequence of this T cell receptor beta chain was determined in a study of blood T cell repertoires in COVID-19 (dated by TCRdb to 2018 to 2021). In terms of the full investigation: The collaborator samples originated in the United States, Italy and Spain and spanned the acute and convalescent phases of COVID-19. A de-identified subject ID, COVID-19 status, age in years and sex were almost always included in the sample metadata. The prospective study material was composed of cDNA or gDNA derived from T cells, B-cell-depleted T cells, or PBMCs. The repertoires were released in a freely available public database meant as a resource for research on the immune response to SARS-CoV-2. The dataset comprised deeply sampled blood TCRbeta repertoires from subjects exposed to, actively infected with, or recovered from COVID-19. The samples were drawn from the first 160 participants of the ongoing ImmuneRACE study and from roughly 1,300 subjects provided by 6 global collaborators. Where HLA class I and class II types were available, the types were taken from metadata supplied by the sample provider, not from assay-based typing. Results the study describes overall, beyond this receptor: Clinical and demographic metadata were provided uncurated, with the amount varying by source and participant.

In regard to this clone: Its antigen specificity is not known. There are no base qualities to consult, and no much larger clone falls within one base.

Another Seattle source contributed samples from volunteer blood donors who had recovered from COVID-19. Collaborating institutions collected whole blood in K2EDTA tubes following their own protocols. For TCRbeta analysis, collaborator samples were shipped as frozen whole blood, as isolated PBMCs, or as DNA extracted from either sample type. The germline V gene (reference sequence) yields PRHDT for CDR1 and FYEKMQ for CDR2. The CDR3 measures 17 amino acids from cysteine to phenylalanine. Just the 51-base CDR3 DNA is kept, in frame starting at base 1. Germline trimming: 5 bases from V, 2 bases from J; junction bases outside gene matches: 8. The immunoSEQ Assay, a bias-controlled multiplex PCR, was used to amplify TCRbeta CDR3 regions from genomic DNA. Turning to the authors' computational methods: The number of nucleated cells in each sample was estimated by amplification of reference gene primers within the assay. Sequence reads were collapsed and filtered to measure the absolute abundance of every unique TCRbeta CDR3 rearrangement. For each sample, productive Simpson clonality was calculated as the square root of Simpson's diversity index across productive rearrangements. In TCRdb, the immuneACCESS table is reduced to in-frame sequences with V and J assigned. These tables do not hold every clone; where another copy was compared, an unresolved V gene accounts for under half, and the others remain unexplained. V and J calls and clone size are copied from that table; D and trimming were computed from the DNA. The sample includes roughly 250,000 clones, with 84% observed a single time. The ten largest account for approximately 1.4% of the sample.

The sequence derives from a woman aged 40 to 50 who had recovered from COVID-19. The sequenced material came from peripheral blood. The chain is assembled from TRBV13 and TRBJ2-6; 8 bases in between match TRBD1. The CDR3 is CASSARQGLTGANVLTF. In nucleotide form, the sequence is TGTGCCAGCAGCGCCCGACAGGGGCTGACTGGGGCCAACGTCCTGACTTTC.